This T cell receptor beta chain was observed in a study of cytomegalovirus exposure and HLA in healthy donors. The junction had 7 bases not matched to a gene; V was cut back by 6 bases and J by 4 bases. The germline V gene encodes CDR1 SQVTM and CDR2 ANQGSEA. The CDR3 has 13 amino acids. A remark on this clone: Its antigen is undetermined.

PCR amplification relied on 60 Vbeta primers (plus 13 Jbeta primers). Only in-frame clones appear in the TCRdb table, and some are missing; sequencing was by immunoSEQ multiplex PCR. The sample consists of 150,000 or so clones, roughly 73% of them appearing once. The study's findings and limits: Previous analysis showed most TCR beta V segments were productive about 90% or about 30% of the time.

The J gene is TRBJ2-3, the V gene TRBV29-1, with 7 bases aligning to TRBD2. Specimen: PBMCs. This TCR was recovered from a man aged 18 to 35 in good health and CMV-seropositive. CDR3 DNA: TGCAGCGTCGCTAGCGGAGGGGCAGATACGCAGTATTTT. Amino acids: CSVASGGADTQYF.